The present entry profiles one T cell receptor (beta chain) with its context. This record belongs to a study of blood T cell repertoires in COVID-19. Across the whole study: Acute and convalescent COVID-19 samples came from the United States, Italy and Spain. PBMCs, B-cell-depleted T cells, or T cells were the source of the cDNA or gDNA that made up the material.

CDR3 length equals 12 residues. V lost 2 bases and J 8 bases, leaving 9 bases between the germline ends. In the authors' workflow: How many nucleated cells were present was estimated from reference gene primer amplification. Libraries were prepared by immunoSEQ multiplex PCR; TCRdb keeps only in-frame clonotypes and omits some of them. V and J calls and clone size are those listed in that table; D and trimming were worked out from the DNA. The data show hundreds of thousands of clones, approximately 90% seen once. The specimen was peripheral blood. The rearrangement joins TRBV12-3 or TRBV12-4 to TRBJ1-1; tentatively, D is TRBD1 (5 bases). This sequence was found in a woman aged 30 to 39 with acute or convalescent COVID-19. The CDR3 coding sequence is TGTGCCAGCAGTTTAAGGGCAGGGGAAGCTTTCTTT. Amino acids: CASSLRAGEAFF.